These 22 T cell receptor beta chains were sequenced from one sample in a study of blood T cells in healthy people across ages. Using a J-beta primer mix together with a sample-barcoded 5' primer, a second PCR was run for roughly 6 to 12 cycles. Via MiXCR, TCRdb re-called the 5' RACE reads, giving one row per CDR3 protein. This sample has 1,500,000 or so distinct CDR3 sequences, with 40% to 45% found just once. The sequenced material came from blood. These receptors all come from a woman aged 18-29 years in good health.

The V and J genes are TRBV10-3 and TRBJ1-2; D uncertain. V was trimmed by 2 bases and J by 0 bases, leaving 10 bases between them. This CDR3 has 15 amino acids. Germline V lookup: CDR1 ENHRY, CDR2 SYGVKD. The CDR3 reads CAISETLQANYGYTF. The CDR3 DNA is TGTGCCATCAGTGAGACGCTCCAAGCTAACTATGGCTACACCTTC.

The chain combines TRBV4-2 with TRBJ2-3; a weak D match, TRBD2 (6 bases). The CDR3 contains 17 residues. With 2 bases removed from V and 0 bases from J, the gap between germline ends came to 15 bases. CDR1 and CDR2 from the germline V gene are LGHNA and YNFKEQ. CDR3 amino acids: CASSQNYGGASTDTQYF. The CDR3 nucleotides are TGTGCCAGCAGCCAAAATTATGGAGGGGCTAGCACAGATACGCAGTATTTT.

Only a few counts were recorded for this clonotype. The CDR3 sequence is CASSLWTVSSYNEQFF. CDR3 bases: TGTGCCAGCAGTCTGTGGACCGTCAGCTCCTACAATGAGCAGTTCTTC. This chain connects TRBV28 to TRBJ2-1; no definite D call. The germline gives CDR1 MDHEN, CDR2 SYDVKM. This CDR3 has 16 residues. Trimming took 5 bases from V and 0 from J, leaving 14 bases between them.

This clonotype was detected a few times. The V gene is TRBV6-6, the J gene TRBJ2-1; 7 nucleotides match TRBD1. This CDR3 comprises 13 residues. The V and J ends lost 11 bases and 9 bases, in that order; junction bases with no gene match: 13. Germline V gene sequence: CDR1 MNHNY, CDR2 SVGAGI (reference sequence). CDR3 in DNA: TGTGCCGCCAGGGATGCTGCAGGGGGTGAGCAGTTCTTC. The encoded protein is CAARDAAGGEQFF.

The chain has TRBV15 and TRBJ1-2, with unresolved D. With 3 bases removed from V and 2 bases from J, the gap between germline ends came to 16 bases. Germline CDR1 and CDR2: LNHNV and YYDKDF (reference sequence). The CDR3 has 16 amino acids. CDR3 coding DNA: TGTGCCACCAGCAGCCCTTTCATACGGAAAAACTATGGCTACACCTTC. Translation: CATSSPFIRKNYGYTF.

The J gene is TRBJ2-2, the V gene TRBV9; D is perhaps TRBD1 (5 bases). The CDR3 loop spans 15 amino acids. V was pared by 0 bases and J by 4 bases, with 10 bases between. Germline V CDR1 and CDR2: SGDLS, YYNGEE. CDR3 loop: CASSVVGQGTGELFF. CDR3 sequence (DNA): TGTGCCAGCAGCGTAGTGGGTCAGGGCACCGGGGAGCTGTTTTTT.

V usage is TRBV20-1 and J usage is TRBJ2-7; the D gene is possibly TRBD1 (6 bases). The CDR3 runs 17 residues. V was shortened by 0 bases and J by 3 bases, with 21 bases between the two germline ends. Germline V gene sequence: CDR1 DFQATT, CDR2 SNEGSKA (reference sequence). Here the CDR3 reads CSARDQAVRDINYEQYF. The CDR3 bases are TGCAGTGCTAGAGATCAGGCTGTCCGGGACATCAACTACGAGCAGTACTTC.

With respect to this clonotype: One end of the junction is discordant with germline, which a read error may explain. The chain employs TRBV7-9 and TRBJ2-1; no firm D call. The CDR3 has 14 residues. CDR1 and CDR2 (germline): SEHNR, FQNEAQ (reference sequence). CDR3 region: CACSPDPAVFEQFF. The CDR3 nucleotides are TGTGCCTGCAGCCCCGACCCAGCTGTTTTCGAGCAGTTCTTC.

This clonotype was seen only a few times. The chain employs TRBV5-6 and TRBJ1-2; D might be TRBD1 (6 bases). Per germline, CDR1 SGHDT and CDR2 YYEEEE. CDR3 length equals 15 residues. V shed 0 bases and J shed 3 bases, with 12 bases lying between them. The CDR3 nucleotides read TGTGCCAGCAGCTTGGCTGGGGGCGCTGACTATGGCTACACCTTC. It codes for CASSLAGGADYGYTF.

V is TRBV7-2 and J is TRBJ1-4; D is ambiguous. The CDR3 consists of 14 residues. Germline loops: CDR1 SGHTA, CDR2 FQGNSA. Trimming took off 2 bases at V and 7 bases at J, with 11 bases between the two ends. DNA of the CDR3: TGTGCCAGCAGCTTAAAGAGAGTGGGTGAAAAACTGTTTTTT. This encodes CASSLKRVGEKLFF. Drawing the rest from reference TRBV7-2 and TRBJ1-4, the complete variable domain is GAGVSQSPSNKVTEKGKDVELRCDPISGHTALYWYRQSLGQGLEFLIYFQGNSAPDKSGLPSDRFSAERTGGSVSTLTIQRTQQEDSAVYLCASSLKRVGEKLFFGSGTQLSVL.

This clonotype has just one count. The rearrangement links TRBV7-2 to TRBJ2-5; tentative D call: TRBD1 (5 bases). The tail of the sequence fits TRBJ2-7 better, so the J call may be wrong. Germline CDR1 and CDR2: SGHTA and FQGNSA. CDR3 length equals 13 residues. Here the CDR3 reads CASSFRRDSEQYF. CDR3 DNA sequence: TGTGCCAGCAGCTTCCGCAGGGATTCCGAGCAGTACTTC.

This sequence joins TRBV4-1 and TRBJ2-4; 9 positions agree with TRBD1. With the DNA end fitting TRBJ2-7 better, the J assignment may be wrong. CDR3 size: 16 residues. Germline values: CDR1 MGHRA, CDR2 YSYEKL. CDR3 sequence: CASSQHSGQGRFEQYF. CDR3 sequence (DNA): TGCGCCAGCAGCCAACACTCGGGACAGGGTCGCTTCGAGCAGTACTTC.

The genes are TRBV7-2 and TRBJ1-2; D remains ambiguous. Trimming shortened V by 1 base and J by 4 bases, and 13 bases separated the two germline ends. Germline CDR1 and CDR2: SGHTA and FQGNSA. The CDR3 is made up of 15 amino acids. The chain's CDR3 is CASSLGGSGGYGYTF. In nucleotides, the CDR3 is TGTGCCAGCAGCTTAGGCGGTTCGGGAGGCTATGGCTACACCTTC.

The chain recombines TRBV6-2 or TRBV6-3 with TRBJ2-3, with 7 bases lining up with TRBD2. The germline V gene has CDR1 MNHEY and CDR2 SVGEGT. The CDR3 is 14 amino acids. Trimming at V came to 5 bases and at J to 4 bases, leaving 6 bases not matched to a gene. The CDR3 protein is CASSKPGLSDTQYF. The CDR3 coding sequence is TGTGCCAGCAGTAAACCGGGACTATCAGATACGCAGTATTTT.

Many counts were recorded for this clonotype. The rearrangement links TRBV20-1 to TRBJ1-4; D might be TRBD1 (6 bases). CDR1 and CDR2 from the germline V gene are DFQATT and SNEGSKA (reference sequence). With 5 bases removed from V and 8 bases from J, the gap between germline ends came to 6 bases. This CDR3 has 10 residues. The DNA of the CDR3 is TGCAGTGCTGGACAGGAAAAACTGTTTTTT. Translated: CSAGQEKLFF.

This clonotype was found a few times. The chain carries TRBV12-3 or TRBV12-4 and TRBJ1-1, with a weak D call TRBD1 (6 bases). This CDR3 has 14 residues. The ends were cut back, 4 bases at V and 5 bases at J, with 14 bases in the middle. This CDR3 is CASSYREGRTEAFF. In DNA, the CDR3 is TGTGCCAGCAGTTACAGGGAAGGTCGAACTGAAGCTTTCTTT.

In its sample, this clonotype was seen many times. This chain uses TRBV29-1 with TRBJ2-3; D is unresolved. The CDR3 consists of 11 residues. CDR1 is SQVTM, CDR2 ANQGSEA, per germline. Between the trimmed V and J ends, which lost 8 bases and 3 bases, there was a span of 9 bases. The CDR3 here is CSSTSTDTQYF. The CDR3 DNA reads as TGCAGCAGCACCTCGACAGATACGCAGTATTTT.

Many counts were recorded for this clonotype. J is TRBJ1-2 and V is TRBV12-3 or TRBV12-4; no reliable D call. Trimming cost V 3 bases and J 7 bases, with 9 bases left between them. The CDR3 spans 12 residues. The CDR3 coding sequence is TGTGCCAGCAGTTTGGGCGGTATTGGCTACACCTTC. Amino acids: CASSLGGIGYTF.

The V gene is TRBV20-1, the J gene TRBJ2-5, with D perhaps assigned TRBD1 or TRBD2 (6 bases each). The germline V and J ends were trimmed by 3 bases and 0 bases, with 14 bases remaining between them. The germline V gene encodes CDR1 DFQATT and CDR2 SNEGSKA (reference sequence). This CDR3 is 15 amino acids long. The CDR3 protein is CSAREGGGNQETQYF. In DNA, the CDR3 is TGCAGTGCTAGGGAGGGGGGCGGGAACCAAGAGACCCAGTACTTC.

In this sample, this clonotype turned up a few times. The rearrangement joins TRBV13 to TRBJ1-2, with D perhaps matching TRBD1 (5 bases). Trimming removed 1 base from V and 6 bases from J, with 12 bases in between. The CDR3 spans 14 residues. Germline V gene lookup returns CDR1 PRHDT and CDR2 FYEKMQ (reference sequence). The CDR3 protein is CASSLVDRPDGYTF. DNA of the CDR3: TGTGCCAGCAGCTTAGTAGACAGACCAGATGGCTACACCTTC.

Notes on this clonotype: This may stem from a read error, because a much larger clone lies one nucleotide away. The chain combines TRBV4-3 with TRBJ1-6; a possible D gene is TRBD1 (5 bases). There are 15 residues in the CDR3. Germline values: CDR1 LGHNA, CDR2 YSLEER. The CDR3 loop reads CASSQGGTPSSPPHF. The CDR3 coding sequence is TGCGCCAGCAGCCAAGGGGGGACGCCCTCTTCACCCCCCCACTTT.

This clonotype has more than one count but fewer than ten. Written as DNA, the CDR3 is TGTGCCAGCAGTGTATTAGTCTCTAATGAGCAGTTCTTC. Translating it yields CASSVLVSNEQFF. The chain has TRBV2 and TRBJ2-1; D remains ambiguous. Trimming left V 4 bases short and J 7 bases short, with 11 bases between. The CDR3 runs 13 residues. Germline assignment: CDR1 SNHLY and CDR2 FYNNEI.